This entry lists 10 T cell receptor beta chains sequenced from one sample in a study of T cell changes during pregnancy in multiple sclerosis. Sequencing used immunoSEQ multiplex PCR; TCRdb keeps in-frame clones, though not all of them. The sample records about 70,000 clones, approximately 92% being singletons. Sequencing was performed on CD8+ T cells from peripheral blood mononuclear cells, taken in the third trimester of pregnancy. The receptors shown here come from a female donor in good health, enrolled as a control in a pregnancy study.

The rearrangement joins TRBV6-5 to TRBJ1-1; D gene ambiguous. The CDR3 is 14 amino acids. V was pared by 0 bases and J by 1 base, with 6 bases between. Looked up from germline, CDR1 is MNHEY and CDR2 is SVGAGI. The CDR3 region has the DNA TGTGCCAGCAGTTACTCGAGTTCGAACACTGAAGCTTTCTTT. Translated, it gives CASSYSSSNTEAFF.

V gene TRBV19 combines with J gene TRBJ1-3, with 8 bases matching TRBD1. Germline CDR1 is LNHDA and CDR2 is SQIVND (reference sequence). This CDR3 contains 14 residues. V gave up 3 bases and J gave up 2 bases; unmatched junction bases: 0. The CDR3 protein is CASSMTGAGNTIYF. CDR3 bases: TGTGCCAGTAGTATGACAGGGGCTGGAAACACCATATATTTT.

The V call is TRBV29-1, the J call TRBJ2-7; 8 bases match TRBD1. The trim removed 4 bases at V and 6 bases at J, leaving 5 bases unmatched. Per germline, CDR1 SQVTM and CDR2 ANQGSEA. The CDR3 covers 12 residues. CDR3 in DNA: TGCAGCGTTGCGGCAGGGGGCCTCGAGCAGTACTTC. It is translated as CSVAAGGLEQYF.

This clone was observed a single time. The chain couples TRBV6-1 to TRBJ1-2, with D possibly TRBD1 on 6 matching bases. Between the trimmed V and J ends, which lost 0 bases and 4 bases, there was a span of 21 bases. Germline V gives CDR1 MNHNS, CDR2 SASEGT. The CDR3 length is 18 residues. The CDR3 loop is CASSEANEGVLTLYGYTF. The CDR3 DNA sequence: TGTGCCAGCAGTGAAGCGAACGAGGGGGTCTTAACCCTCTATGGCTACACCTTC.

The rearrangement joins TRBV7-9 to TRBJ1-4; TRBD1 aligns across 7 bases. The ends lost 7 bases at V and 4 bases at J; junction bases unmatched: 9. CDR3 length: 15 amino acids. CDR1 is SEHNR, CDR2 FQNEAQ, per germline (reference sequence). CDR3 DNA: TGTGCCAGCACCCAGAGACAGGGACTTAATGAAAAACTGTTTTTT. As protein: CASTQRQGLNEKLFF. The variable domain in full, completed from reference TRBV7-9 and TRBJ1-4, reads DTGVSQNPRHKITKRGQNVTFRCDPISEHNRLYWYRQTLGQGPEFLTYFQNEAQLEKSRLLSDRFSAERPKGSFSTLEIQRTEQGDSAMYLCASTQRQGLNEKLFFGSGTQLSVL.

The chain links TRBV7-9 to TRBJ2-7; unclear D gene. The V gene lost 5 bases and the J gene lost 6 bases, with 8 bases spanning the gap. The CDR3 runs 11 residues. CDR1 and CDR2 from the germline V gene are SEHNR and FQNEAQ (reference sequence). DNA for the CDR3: TGTGCCAGCAGCCCACGACTCGAGCAGTACTTC. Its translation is CASSPRLEQYF.

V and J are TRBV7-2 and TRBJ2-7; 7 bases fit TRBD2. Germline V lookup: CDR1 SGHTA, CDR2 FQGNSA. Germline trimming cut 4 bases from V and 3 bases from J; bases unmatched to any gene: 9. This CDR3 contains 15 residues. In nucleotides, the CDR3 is TGTGCCAGCAGCTCAGGACGGGAGGTTAACTACGAGCAGTACTTC. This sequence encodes CASSSGREVNYEQYF.

CDR3 DNA: TGTGCCTCCAAACAGGGGGCTGAAGCTTTCTTT. The encoded protein is CASKQGAEAFF. The chain uses TRBV30 and TRBJ1-1; 8 nucleotides align to TRBD1. Germline CDR1 GTSNPN, CDR2 SVGIG (reference sequence). This CDR3 contains 11 residues. The ends lost 7 bases at V and 6 bases at J; junction bases unmatched: 4.

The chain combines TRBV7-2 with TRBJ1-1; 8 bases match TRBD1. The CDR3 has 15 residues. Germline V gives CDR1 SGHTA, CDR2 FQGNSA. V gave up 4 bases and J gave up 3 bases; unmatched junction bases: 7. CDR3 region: CASSYSTGADTEAFF. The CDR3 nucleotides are TGTGCCAGCAGCTATTCGACAGGGGCGGACACTGAAGCTTTCTTT.

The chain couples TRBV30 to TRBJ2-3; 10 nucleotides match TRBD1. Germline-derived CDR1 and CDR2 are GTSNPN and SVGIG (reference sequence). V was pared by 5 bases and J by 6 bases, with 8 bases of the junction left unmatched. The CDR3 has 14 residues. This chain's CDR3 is CAWRRQGAWDTQYF. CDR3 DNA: TGTGCCTGGCGACGACAGGGGGCATGGGATACGCAGTATTTT.